This T cell receptor beta chain was captured in a study of tumor-infiltrating lymphocytes in primary liver carcinoma. Findings and limits, study-wide: The study found a significantly higher top-250-clone fraction in tumors than in blood (p = 0.039). In tumor-adjacent and tumor-blood pairs, overlap was lower than in tumor region pairs.

The sample holds a few counts of this clonotype. Its antigen is undetermined. The conserved closing phenylalanine or tryptophan is absent in this CDR3, likely reflecting a read error. No DNA is shown, since the ends of the CDR3 on it are uncertain; the CDR3 is the one TCRdb lists. TCR beta cDNA was prepared out of 500 ng total RNA by means of a constant-region primer. Each TCR beta library was derived from three nested multiplex PCR rounds that employed slightly modified ARM-PCR. TCRdb analysed the multiplex PCR reads with MiXCR anew, one entry per CDR3 protein. Among fewer than 50,000 distinct CDR3 sequences listed, approximately 71% were seen once. Co-extraction yielded RNA and DNA from approximately 22-30 mg of unsorted bulk tissue. The TCR sequence derives from a woman between 25 and 40 years old with primary liver carcinoma and hepatitis B virus infection. Sequenced material: tumor-adjacent normal liver tissue.

The CDR3: CASSLYGGRAYEQSS. This chain uses TRBV11-2 with TRBJ2-1; the table's D call of TRBD2 was not tested on the DNA. Germline-derived CDR1 and CDR2 are SGHAT and FQNNGV. The CDR3 spans 15 amino acids, including both terminal residues.